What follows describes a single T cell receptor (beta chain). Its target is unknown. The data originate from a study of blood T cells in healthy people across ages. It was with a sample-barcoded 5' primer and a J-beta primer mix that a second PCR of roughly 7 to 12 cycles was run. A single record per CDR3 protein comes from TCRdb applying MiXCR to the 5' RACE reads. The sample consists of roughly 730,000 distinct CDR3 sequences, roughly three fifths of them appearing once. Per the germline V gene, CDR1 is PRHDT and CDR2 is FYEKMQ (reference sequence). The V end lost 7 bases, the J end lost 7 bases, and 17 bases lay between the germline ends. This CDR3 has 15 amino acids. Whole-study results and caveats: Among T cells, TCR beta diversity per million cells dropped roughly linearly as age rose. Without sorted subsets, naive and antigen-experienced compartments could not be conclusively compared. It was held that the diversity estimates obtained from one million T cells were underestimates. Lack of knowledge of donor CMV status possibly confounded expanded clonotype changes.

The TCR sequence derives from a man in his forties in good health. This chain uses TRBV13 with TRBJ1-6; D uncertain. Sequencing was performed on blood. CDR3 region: CASTQNRRWNSPLHF. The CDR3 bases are TGTGCCAGCACCCAAAACCGGAGGTGGAATTCACCCCTCCACTTT.